Each of the 20 T cell receptor beta chains below was sequenced from the same sample in a study of early T cells in non-severe SARS-CoV-2 infection. MiXCR, applied by TCRdb to the 5' RACE reads, yields one record per CDR3 protein. The sample contains tens of thousands of distinct CDR3 sequences, about 4.1% of which appear only once. Sequenced material: whole blood. The receptor source for this set is an adult who was a healthcare worker with PCR-confirmed SARS-CoV-2 infection or an uninfected control (not recorded which).

J is TRBJ2-1 and V is TRBV29-1, with D unresolved. The CDR3 extends over 10 amino acids. V was trimmed by 5 bases and J by 13 bases, leaving 12 bases between them. CDR1 SQVTM and CDR2 ANQGSEA come from the germline V gene. CDR3 nucleotides: TGCAGCGTTTTGGGTGCCACCCAGTTCTTC. Amino acid sequence: CSVLGATQFF.

In this sample, this clonotype is medium-sized. The rearrangement joins TRBV6-1 to TRBJ1-2; unclear D gene. The CDR3 loop spans 15 amino acids. Trimming took 8 bases from V and 2 from J, leaving 18 bases between them. Germline V gives CDR1 MNHNS, CDR2 SASEGT. The CDR3 nucleotides read TGTGCCAGCGCAACTAATGGCGGGAGGAACTATGGCTACACCTTC. Translation gives CASATNGGRNYGYTF.

This clonotype was detected many times. The V call is TRBV5-1, the J call TRBJ2-5; TRBD1 or TRBD2 may be the D gene (5 bases each). V dropped 2 bases and J dropped 2 bases, with 13 bases sitting between them. The CDR3 is 15 residues long. Germline CDR1 SGHRS, CDR2 YFSETQ. The CDR3 bases are TGCGCCAGCAGCTTAAGCGTCGGGGCACAAGAGACCCAGTACTTC. It yields the protein CASSLSVGAQETQYF.

This clonotype occurred many times. This chain connects TRBV5-8 to TRBJ1-2; the D is unclear. The CDR3 loop spans 12 amino acids. From germline, CDR1 is SGHTS and CDR2 YDEGEE. The V and J ends lost 1 base and 4 bases respectively, with 5 bases between them. CDR3 sequence reads: CASSLLRYGYTF. The DNA of the CDR3 is TGTGCCAGCAGCTTGCTCCGCTATGGCTACACCTTC. Full variable domain (remainder filled in from reference TRBV5-8 and TRBJ1-2): EAGVTQSPTHLIKTRGQQATLRCSPISGHTSVYWYQQALGLGLQFLLWYDEGEERNRGNFPPRFSGRQFPNYSSELNVNALELEDSALYLCASSLLRYGYTFGSGTRLTVV.

In this sample, this clonotype is medium-sized. The J gene is TRBJ1-1, the V gene TRBV3-1, with TRBD1 identical over 10 bases. The CDR3 sequence is 15 residues long. Germline V gene sequence: CDR1 LGHDT, CDR2 YNNKEL (reference sequence). Trimming at V came to 4 bases and at J to 0 bases, leaving 2 bases not matched to a gene. The CDR3 coding sequence is TGTGCCAGCAGCCTTGGGACAGGGGTGAACACTGAAGCTTTCTTT. This codes for CASSLGTGVNTEAFF.

This clonotype was picked up many times. The chain recombines TRBV18 with TRBJ1-3; D gene uncertain. Germline V CDR1 and CDR2: KGHSH, LQKENI. This CDR3 is 17 amino acids long. V was trimmed by 3 bases and J by 0 bases, leaving 15 bases between them. CDR3 loop: CASSPLQNMNSGNTIYF. DNA of the CDR3: TGTGCCAGCTCACCCCTACAGAATATGAACTCTGGAAACACCATATATTTT.

This clonotype appeared many times. An end of the junction does not agree with germline; a read error may underlie this. The chain joins TRBV5-1 to TRBJ2-6; a possible D gene is TRBD1 (5 bases). The CDR3 has 15 amino acids. Germline loops: CDR1 SGHRS, CDR2 YFSETQ. CDR3 DNA sequence: TGCGCCAGCAGCTTGGGGCACTCTGGGGCCAACGTCATGACTTTC. Amino acid sequence: CASSLGHSGANVMTF.

This clonotype occurred many times. The V and J genes are TRBV5-1 and TRBJ2-3; TRBD2 might be the D (6 bases). CDR3 size: 14 residues. From germline, CDR1 is SGHRS and CDR2 YFSETQ. V lost 4 bases and J lost 2, with 11 bases in between. The CDR3 protein is CASSLRLDTDTQYF. The CDR3 nucleotides read TGCGCCAGCAGCCTCCGACTAGACACAGATACGCAGTATTTT. Together with reference TRBV5-1 and TRBJ2-3, the CDR3 gives the full variable domain: KAGVTQTPRYLIKTRGQQVTLSCSPISGHRSVSWYQQTPGQGLQFLFEYFSETQRNKGNFPGRFSGRQFSNSRSEMNVSTLELGDSALYLCASSLRLDTDTQYFGPGTRLTVL.

V gene TRBV10-2 combines with J gene TRBJ1-4; 9 positions match TRBD1. Germline loops: CDR1 WSHSY, CDR2 SAAADI. The CDR3 runs to 16 residues. J gave up 5 bases and V 3 bases, and 7 bases lay outside the gene matches. In nucleotides, the CDR3 is TGCGCCAGCAGTGATCCTTCCGGGACAGGGAATGAAAAACTGTTTTTT. Translating it yields CASSDPSGTGNEKLFF.

This clonotype was found many times. This chain uses TRBV4-3 with TRBJ2-5; 7 bases map to TRBD1. V dropped 0 bases and J dropped 5; count of bases not matched to a gene: 6. Germline lookup yields CDR1 LGHNA and CDR2 YSLEER. CDR3 length: 15 amino acids. The CDR3 loop reads CASSQEGTAVETQYF. The CDR3 nucleotides read TGCGCCAGCAGCCAAGAGGGGACAGCGGTTGAGACCCAGTACTTC.

By sample fraction, this clonotype is medium-sized. The V gene is TRBV6-6, the J gene TRBJ2-7, with TRBD2 matching 7 bases. Germline trimming cut 7 bases from V and 5 bases from J; bases unmatched to any gene: 11. Germline CDR1 is MNHNY and CDR2 is SVGAGI (reference sequence). The length of the CDR3 is 14 residues. This CDR3 is CASKREGNFDEQYF. The CDR3 DNA sequence: TGTGCCAGCAAAAGGGAGGGGAATTTTGACGAGCAGTACTTC.

This clonotype was counted ten times or more. The J gene is TRBJ2-3, the V gene TRBV24-1; no reliable D call. This CDR3 comprises 16 residues. Per the germline V gene, CDR1 is KGHDR and CDR2 is SFDVKD. Trimming removed 3 bases from V and 1 base from J, with 13 bases in between. In DNA, the CDR3 is TGTGCCACCAGTGATGGCTGGGCAAAGGGCACAGATACGCAGTATTTT. Its translation: CATSDGWAKGTDTQYF.

The rearrangement uses TRBV6-5 and TRBJ2-5; TRBD2 aligns across 13 bases. With V trimmed by 4 bases and J by 0 bases, 2 bases remained unmatched. CDR1 is MNHEY, CDR2 SVGAGI, per germline. CDR3 size: 16 residues. The CDR3: CASSSTSGGYQETQYF. The CDR3 nucleotides are TGTGCCAGCAGTTCGACTAGCGGGGGGTACCAAGAGACCCAGTACTTC.

This clonotype is termed medium-sized (0.01 to 0.1%). This chain joins TRBV11-2 and TRBJ1-6; tentatively, D is TRBD1 (6 bases). CDR3 length: 17 residues. From germline, CDR1 is SGHAT and CDR2 FQNNGV. V shed 2 bases and J shed 0 bases, with 11 bases lying between them. CDR3 sequence: CASSLRGSSSYNSPLHF. DNA of the CDR3: TGTGCCAGCAGCTTAAGGGGGTCTAGCTCCTATAATTCACCCCTCCACTTT.

This clonotype was seen ten or more times. The V and J genes are TRBV5-6 and TRBJ2-5, with no clear D. This CDR3 comprises 14 residues. Germline V gene sequence: CDR1 SGHDT, CDR2 YYEEEE. V was shortened by 0 bases and J by 2 bases, with 8 bases between the two germline ends. The CDR3 nucleotides read TGTGCCAGCAGCTTGGGGACGGTGCAAGAGACCCAGTACTTC. This translates into CASSLGTVQETQYF.

In its sample, this clonotype was seen many times. V is TRBV7-2 and J is TRBJ1-6, with 7 bases fitting TRBD1. Germline CDR1 and CDR2: SGHTA and FQGNSA. The CDR3 spans 17 residues. The J segment lost 0 bases and the V segment lost 5 bases, leaving 7 bases of the junction unmatched. The CDR3 DNA reads as TGTGCCAGCAGCCCGGGACAGATTAGCTCCTATAATTCACCCCTCCACTTT. It yields the protein CASSPGQISSYNSPLHF.

A few counts support this clonotype. This sequence joins TRBV6-5 and TRBJ2-4, with TRBD2 identical over 7 bases. This CDR3 is 16 amino acids long. Germline loops: CDR1 MNHEY, CDR2 SVGAGI. With V trimmed by 5 bases and J by 6 bases, 13 bases remained unmatched. CDR3 DNA: TGTGCCAGCAGTACCTCCGGGGGGATCCCAAGAAACATTCAGTACTTC. Protein: CASSTSGGIPRNIQYF.

This chain joins TRBV29-1 and TRBJ1-5; unclear D gene. Between the trimmed V and J ends, which lost 4 bases and 4 bases, there was a span of 8 bases. Germline V gene lookup returns CDR1 SQVTM and CDR2 ANQGSEA. This CDR3 spans 12 amino acids. The CDR3 protein is CSVGAVNQPQHF. The CDR3 DNA sequence: TGCAGCGTTGGGGCAGTAAATCAGCCCCAGCATTTT.

This clonotype has only a few counts. The chain has TRBV6-6 and TRBJ2-1, with 7 bases that match TRBD1. The CDR3 extends over 15 amino acids. Germline CDR1 MNHNY, CDR2 SVGAGI (reference sequence). Trimming cost V 3 bases and J 3 bases; bases outside gene matches: 5. The CDR3 DNA reads TGTGCCAGCAGTTATGGACAGGACCTCTACAATGAGCAGTTCTTC. Amino acid sequence: CASSYGQDLYNEQFF.

This clonotype showed up many times. This sequence joins TRBV7-9 and TRBJ2-2; possible D gene TRBD1, 6 bases. V lost 5 bases to trimming and J lost 1 base, with 11 bases between them. The CDR3 contains 15 residues. CDR1 is SEHNR, CDR2 FQNEAQ, per germline (reference sequence). CDR3 nucleotides: TGTGCCAGCAGCCACGGACAGCAGAACACCGGGGAGCTGTTTTTT. Translating it yields CASSHGQQNTGELFF. The complete variable domain, with remaining parts taken from reference TRBV7-9 and TRBJ2-2, reads DTGVSQNPRHKITKRGQNVTFRCDPISEHNRLYWYRQTLGQGPEFLTYFQNEAQLEKSRLLSDRFSAERPKGSFSTLEIQRTEQGDSAMYLCASSHGQQNTGELFFGEGSRLTVL.